This T cell receptor beta chain was sequenced in a study of blood T cells in healthy people across ages. Study-level results: Possibly, changes in expanded clonotypes were confounded because donor CMV status was unknown. Per million T cells, TCR beta diversity dropped about linearly as age rose. Diversity figures based on one million T cells were deemed too low.

Then a second PCR, running roughly 6 to 12 cycles, was carried out with a sample-barcoded 5' primer and a J-beta primer mix. The template-switch adaptor, which had 12 random nucleotides, put a tag on each cDNA molecule. TCRdb re-derived calls from the 5' RACE reads in MiXCR, one entry per CDR3 protein. The sample has over 1.5 million distinct CDR3 sequences; roughly 49% are singletons. There are 13 residues in the CDR3. Per the germline V gene, CDR1 is MDHEN and CDR2 is SYDVKM. V lost 5 bases to trimming and J lost 2 bases, with 10 bases between them. As to this clonotype: No antigen is known for it.

The rearrangement joins TRBV28 to TRBJ2-7; no firm D call. Sequenced sample: blood. The clonotype originates from a woman aged 35 to 49 in good health. CDR3 loop: CASSIDTPYEQYF. The DNA of the CDR3 is TGTGCCAGCAGTATAGACACCCCCTACGAGCAGTACTTC.